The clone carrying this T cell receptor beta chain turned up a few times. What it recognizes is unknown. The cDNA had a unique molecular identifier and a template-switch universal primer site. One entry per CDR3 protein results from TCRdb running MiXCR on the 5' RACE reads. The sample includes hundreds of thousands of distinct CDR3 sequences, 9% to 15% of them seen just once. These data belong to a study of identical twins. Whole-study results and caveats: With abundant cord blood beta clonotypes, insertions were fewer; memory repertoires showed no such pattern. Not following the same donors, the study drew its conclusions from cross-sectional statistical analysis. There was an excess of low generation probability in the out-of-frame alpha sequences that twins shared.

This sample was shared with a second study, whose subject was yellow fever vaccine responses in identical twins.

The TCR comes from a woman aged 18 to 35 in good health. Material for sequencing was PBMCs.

In DNA form, the CDR3 reads TGCAGCGTTGGTCGCGCGGGAGTTCGTAATGAGCAGTTCTTC. Encoded protein: CSVGRAGVRNEQFF. V is TRBV29-1 and J is TRBJ2-1, with 7 bases identical to TRBD2. This CDR3 contains 14 residues. With V trimmed by 4 bases and J by 7 bases, 10 bases remained unmatched. The germline gives CDR1 SQVTM, CDR2 ANQGSEA.